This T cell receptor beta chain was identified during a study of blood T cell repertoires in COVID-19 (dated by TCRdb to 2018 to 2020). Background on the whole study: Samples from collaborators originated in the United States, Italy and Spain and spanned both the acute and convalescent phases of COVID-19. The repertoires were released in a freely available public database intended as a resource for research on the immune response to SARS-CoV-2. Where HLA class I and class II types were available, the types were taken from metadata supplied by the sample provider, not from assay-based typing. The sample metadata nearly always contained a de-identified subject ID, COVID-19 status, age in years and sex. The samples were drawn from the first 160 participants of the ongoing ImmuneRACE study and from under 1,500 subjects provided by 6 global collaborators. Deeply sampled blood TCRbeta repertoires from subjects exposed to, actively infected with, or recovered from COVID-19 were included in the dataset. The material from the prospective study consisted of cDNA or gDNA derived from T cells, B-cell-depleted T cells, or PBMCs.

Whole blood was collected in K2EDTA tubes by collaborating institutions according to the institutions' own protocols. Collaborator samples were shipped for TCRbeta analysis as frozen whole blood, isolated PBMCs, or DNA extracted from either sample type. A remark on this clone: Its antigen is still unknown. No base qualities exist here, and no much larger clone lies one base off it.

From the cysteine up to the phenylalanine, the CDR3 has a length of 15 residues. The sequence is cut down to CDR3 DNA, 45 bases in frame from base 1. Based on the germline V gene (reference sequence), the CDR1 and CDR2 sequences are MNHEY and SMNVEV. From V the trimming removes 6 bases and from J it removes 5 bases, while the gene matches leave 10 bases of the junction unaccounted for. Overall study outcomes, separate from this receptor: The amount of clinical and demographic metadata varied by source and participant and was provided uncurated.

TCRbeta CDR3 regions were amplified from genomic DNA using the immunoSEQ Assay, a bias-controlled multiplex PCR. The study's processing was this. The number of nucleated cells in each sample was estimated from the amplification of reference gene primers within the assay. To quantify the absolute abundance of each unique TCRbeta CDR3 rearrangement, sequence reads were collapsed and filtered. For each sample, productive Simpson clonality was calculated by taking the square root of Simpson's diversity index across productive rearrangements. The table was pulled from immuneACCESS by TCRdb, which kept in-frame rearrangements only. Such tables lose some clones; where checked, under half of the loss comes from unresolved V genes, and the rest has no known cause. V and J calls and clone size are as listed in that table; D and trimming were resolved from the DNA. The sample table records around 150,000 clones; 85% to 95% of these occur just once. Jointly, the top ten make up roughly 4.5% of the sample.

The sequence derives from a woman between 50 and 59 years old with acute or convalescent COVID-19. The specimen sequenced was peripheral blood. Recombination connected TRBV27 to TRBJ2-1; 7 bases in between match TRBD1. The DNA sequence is TGTGCCAGCAGCCAGAACTCGAGGGGGCACAATGAGCAGTTCTTC. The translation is CASSQNSRGHNEQFF.